These T cell receptor beta chains were read from a single sample in a study of T cells in Graves' hyperthyroidism and ophthalmopathy. TCRdb recomputed calls from the multiplex PCR reads with MiXCR, one row per CDR3 protein. The sample holds approximately 640,000 distinct CDR3 sequences, roughly 46% seen once. The specimen sequenced was peripheral blood or thyroid tissue (not recorded which). The receptors were gathered from an adult man with Graves' disease, either hyperthyroidism or ophthalmopathy (not recorded which). Each CDR3 is given with its conserved first and last residue. The order of the fields is J gene, V gene, clone size, CDR3 protein. A row's size may be missing; if present it is once, few, many or a size class.

TRBJ1-1	TRBV6-5	few	CASSYSGQVDLTFF
TRBJ2-5	TRBV2	many	CASSEIGGGETQYF
TRBJ1-4	TRBV25-1	many	CASSETGGFVSNEKLFF
TRBJ1-6	TRBV12-3/TRBV12-4	NA	CASSEPTVTNSPLHF
TRBJ1-4	TRBV7-9	NA	CASSFRAPGANEKLFF
TRBJ1-2	TRBV7-9	NA	CASSPSRDRGNYGYTF
TRBJ2-7	TRBV5-5	NA	CASSFRDRGGYEQYF
TRBJ1-2	TRBV7-9	NA	CASSGGGWNGYTF
TRBJ1-1	TRBV9	NA	CAGSVGTGNTEAFF
TRBJ1-2	TRBV29-1	once	CSSLDRRYSNYGYTF
TRBJ2-2	TRBV9	few	CASSDRVPGELFF
TRBJ1-1	TRBV7-6	NA	CASSPGTGGPNTEAFF
TRBJ2-5	TRBV7-9	few	CASTLGPMYQETQYF
TRBJ2-6	TRBV7-9	NA	CASRVQGTSGANVLTF
TRBJ1-1	TRBV7-9	few	CASSLWARTGATNTEAFF
TRBJ1-5	TRBV7-8	NA	CASSHDLKRDSRSNQPQHF
TRBJ1-6	TRBV7-9	many	CASSPSYSGDSTPLHF
TRBJ1-1	TRBV20-1	NA	CSAREGRAEAFF
TRBJ2-7	TRBV20-1	few	CSAEPGQGYEQYF
TRBJ1-6	TRBV7-8	NA	CASSEQGGSSALHF
TRBJ2-5	TRBV7-7	many	CASSLAFDRTQETQYF
TRBJ1-3	TRBV10-3	NA	CAISDGGTSGNTIYF
TRBJ1-5	TRBV25-1	few	CASSQGAFRNQPQHF
TRBJ2-7	TRBV7-6	NA	CASSVSSSSYEQYF
TRBJ1-1	TRBV2	many	CASSDRQGWTEAFF
TRBJ2-7	TRBV11-2	NA	CASSLGMSEQYF
TRBJ2-2	TRBV15	many	CATSRGTGELFF
TRBJ1-5	TRBV19	many	CASSQGPPSNQPQHF
TRBJ2-7	TRBV7-2	many	CASSSYVGATYF